This entry describes one T cell receptor beta chain. Expressed TCRB transcripts were sequenced because the entire RNA isolate underwent reverse transcription. Repertoires were generated with immunoSEQ multiplex PCR, while TCRdb's copy carries only in-frame clones and drops some. The sample includes roughly 370,000 clones, around 13% of them seen just once. V lost 6 bases and J lost 0; bases outside the gene matches: 7. This CDR3 comprises 18 residues. The data were taken from a study of beta chain features in type 1 diabetes. Input material: naive CD4+ T cells from blood. This clonotype was sampled from a man aged 25-45 years in good health. This chain links TRBV23-1 with TRBJ2-1; 14 bases are shared with TRBD2. TRBV23-1 is reported as an ORF; its role is uncertain. The CDR3 nucleotides are TGCGCCAGCAGCCGGGGACTAGCGGGGGTAGACTCCTACAATGAGCAGTTCTTC. Protein sequence: CASSRGLAGVDSYNEQFF.